This TCR beta chain emerged from a study of blood T cell repertoires in COVID-19. The data were produced by immunoSEQ multiplex PCR, yet TCRdb's version contains in-frame clones alone and is incomplete. The data contain over 200,000 clones, over 80% of them singletons. Trimming took off 1 base at V and 0 bases at J, with 7 bases between the two ends. The germline gives CDR1 SGHDT, CDR2 YYEEEE. The CDR3 is 14 amino acids. This TCR derives from a young man with COVID-19, enrolled during active disease. The sample taken for sequencing was peripheral blood. The chain combines TRBV5-6 with TRBJ1-2; D unclear. The DNA of the CDR3 is TGTGCCAGCAGCTTGCCCTCAGCTAACTATGGCTACACCTTC. Its translation: CASSLPSANYGYTF.